This record looks at one T cell receptor beta chain sequence and its context. This entry belongs to a study of human T cells and chemical hapten exposure. Methods used by the authors: Sample TCR totals centred on a median of around 95,000, ranging about 20,000 to 700,000. A single record per CDR3 protein comes from TCRdb applying MiXCR to the RACE reads. The V and J calls were determined by TCRdb, not by the authors. This sample yields around 52,000 distinct CDR3 sequences, of which over 7.5% are seen a single time; more than 10% belongs to the top ten. Time point specified: patch test 1, 2 weeks after DPC sensitization. Indicated treatment: therapeutic diphenylcyclopropenone sensitization with weekly scalp DPC. The study enrolled 18 to 70-year-old alopecia patients suitable for DPC. The sequence was collected from a middle-aged woman with alopecia areata. Some clones in this sample may be carry-over from other donors' samples. Sequenced material: whole blood, taken in connection with sensitization to the hapten diphenylcyclopropenone (DPC).

CDR3 nucleotide sequence: TGTGCCAGCAGCCCTCCCGCCGGGGGGAGAAAAGCTTTCTTT. Translating it yields CASSPPAGGRKAFF. The chain uses TRBV28 and TRBJ1-1, with TRBD1 as a possible D gene (5 bases). Per germline, CDR1 MDHEN and CDR2 SYDVKM. The CDR3 runs to 14 residues. V was pared by 6 bases and J by 9 bases, with 20 bases between. The variable domain in full, completed from reference TRBV28 and TRBJ1-1, reads DVKVTQSSRYLVKRTGEKVFLECVQDMDHENMFWYRQDPGLGLRLIYFSYDVKMKEKGDIPEGYSVSREKKERFSLILESASTNQTSMYLCASSPPAGGRKAFFGQGTRLTVV.